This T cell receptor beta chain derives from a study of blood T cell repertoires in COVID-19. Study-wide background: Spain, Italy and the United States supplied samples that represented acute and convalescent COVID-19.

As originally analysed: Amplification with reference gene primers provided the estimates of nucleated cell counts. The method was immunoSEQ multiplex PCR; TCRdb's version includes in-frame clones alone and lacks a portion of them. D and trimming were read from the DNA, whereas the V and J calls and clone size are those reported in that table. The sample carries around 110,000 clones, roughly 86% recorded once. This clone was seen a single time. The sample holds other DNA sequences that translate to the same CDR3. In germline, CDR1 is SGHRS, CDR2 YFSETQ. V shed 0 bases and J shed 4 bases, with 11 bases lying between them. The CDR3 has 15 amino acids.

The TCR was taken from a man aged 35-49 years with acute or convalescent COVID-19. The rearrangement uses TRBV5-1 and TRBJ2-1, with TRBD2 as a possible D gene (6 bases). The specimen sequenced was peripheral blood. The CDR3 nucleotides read TGCGCCAGCAGCTTGGAGGGACTCACTTACAATGAGCAGTTCTTC. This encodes CASSLEGLTYNEQFF.